This is a list of T cell receptor beta chains from one sample in a study of blood T cell repertoires in COVID-19. Some clones are missing from TCRdb's copy, which holds only in-frame ones; the method was immunoSEQ multiplex PCR. The data hold a few hundred thousand clones, with over 70% observed a single time. The sample comprised peripheral blood. The source of these receptors is a human donor in a cohort sampled during active COVID-19. CDR3s include the opening cysteine and the closing phenylalanine or tryptophan. The D gene is left open where the match is weak. Some rows have no size entry. The others give once, few or many, or a class for an expanded clone.

D gene,J gene,clone size,V gene,CDR3 protein,CDR3 DNA
TRBD1,TRBJ1-3,-,TRBV29-1,CSVEDRRGLVGNTIYF,TGCAGCGTTGAAGATAGGAGGGGGCTTGTTGGAAACACCATATATTTT
TRBD1,TRBJ1-2,once,TRBV19,CASSIDGTGAPYGYTF,TGTGCCAGTAGTATAGATGGGACAGGAGCTCCTTATGGCTACACCTTC
-,TRBJ2-7,-,TRBV12-3/TRBV12-4,CASSLQGYEQYF,TGTGCCAGCAGTTTACAGGGCTACGAGCAGTACTTC
TRBD1,TRBJ2-5,-,TRBV28,CASTSYDRGRGETQYF,TGTGCCAGTACGTCCTACGACAGGGGGCGGGGGGAGACCCAGTACTTC
-,TRBJ1-2,few,TRBV29-1,CSAGGMTVGYTF,TGCAGCGCAGGAGGGATGACAGTTGGCTACACCTTC
-,TRBJ1-1,-,TRBV10-3,CAISETGGTEAFF,TGTGCCATCAGTGAGACGGGGGGCACTGAAGCTTTCTTT
-,TRBJ2-3,-,TRBV2,CASSGSYRVVTDTQYF,TGTGCCAGCAGTGGCAGTTACAGGGTTGTCACAGATACGCAGTATTTT
TRBD2,TRBJ2-3,-,TRBV3-1/TRBV3-2,CASSQAGLAGGNTQYF,TGTGCCAGCAGCCAAGCGGGACTAGCGGGGGGGAATACGCAGTATTTT
TRBD1,TRBJ1-4,-,TRBV19,CASRRTGSLGEKLFF,TGTGCCAGTAGGCGGACAGGGTCATTAGGTGAAAAACTGTTTTTT
-,TRBJ2-2,few,TRBV24-1,CATSDLGGGTGELFF,TGTGCCACCAGTGATTTGGGGGGCGGCACCGGGGAGCTGTTTTTT
TRBD2,TRBJ2-3,once,TRBV11-2,CASSTPGTQREALIRYF,TGTGCCAGCAGCACCCCCGGGACCCAGCGGGAGGCCCTAATACGGTATTTT
TRBD1,TRBJ2-3,-,TRBV29-1,CSAQGGGTGAWVTDTQYF,TGCAGCGCTCAAGGGGGTGGGACAGGGGCTTGGGTCACAGATACGCAGTATTTT
TRBD2,TRBJ2-2,-,TRBV19,CASSIPSPSGRAIPGELFF,TGTGCCAGTAGTATCCCTTCCCCTAGCGGGAGGGCCATCCCCGGGGAGCTGTTTTTT
TRBD1,TRBJ1-4,-,TRBV25-1,CASSEGGQGANEKLFF,TGTGCCAGCAGTGAAGGGGGACAGGGGGCTAATGAAAAACTGTTTTTT
-,TRBJ1-1,-,TRBV6-5,CASSRGQPNTEAFF,TGTGCCAGCAGCCGTGGACAGCCGAACACTGAAGCTTTCTTT
-,TRBJ2-1,-,TRBV5-4,CASSTQNNEQFF,TGTGCCAGCAGCACACAAAACAATGAGCAGTTCTTC
TRBD2,TRBJ2-7,-,TRBV5-1,CASNSPQLAGGAYEQYF,TGCGCCAGCAACTCCCCCCAACTAGCGGGGGGCGCCTACGAGCAGTACTTC
-,TRBJ2-3,-,TRBV5-1,CASSLAPGRDTQYF,TGCGCCAGCAGCTTGGCCCCAGGGAGGGATACGCAGTATTTT
-,TRBJ2-3,-,TRBV10-1,CASSVQSTDTQYF,TGCGCCAGCAGTGTCCAGTCCACAGATACGCAGTATTTT
-,TRBJ1-4,-,TRBV6-5,CASRQGKKLFF,TGTGCCAGCAGGCAGGGTAAAAAACTGTTTTTT
TRBD2,TRBJ2-7,-,TRBV4-2,CASSQEEGTSGRPIYEQYF,TGTGCCAGCAGCCAAGAGGAGGGAACTAGCGGGAGACCTATCTACGAGCAGTACTTC
-,TRBJ1-2,once,TRBV5-6,CASSPAPGPGSGYYGYTF,TGTGCCAGCAGCCCGGCCCCGGGCCCCGGGAGTGGGTATTATGGCTACACCTTC
-,TRBJ2-7,-,TRBV11-1,CASSGRGGIGEQYF,TGTGCCAGCTCGGGCCGAGGGGGAATCGGCGAGCAGTACTTC
TRBD1,TRBJ2-5,once,TRBV28,CASSPPGQRDQETQYF,TGTGCCAGCAGTCCACCGGGACAGCGTGATCAAGAGACCCAGTACTTC
-,TRBJ1-5,-,TRBV18,CASSPYQGPNQPQHF,TGTGCCAGCTCACCATATCAGGGGCCCAATCAGCCCCAGCATTTT
-,TRBJ1-6,-,TRBV5-4,CASSLGGPGSPLHF,TGTGCCAGCAGCTTGGGAGGGCCGGGTTCACCCCTCCACTTT
-,TRBJ1-3,-,TRBV18,CASSPFRTSEGAGNTIYF,TGTGCCAGCTCACCATTTCGAACCTCTGAGGGTGCTGGAAACACCATATATTTT
TRBD2,TRBJ2-7,-,TRBV5-1,CASKRTSGGIYEQYF,TGCGCCAGCAAGAGGACTAGCGGGGGGATCTACGAGCAGTACTTC
-,TRBJ1-2,-,TRBV28,CASSPPGGRDYGYTF,TGTGCCAGCAGCCCCCCGGGGGGGCGGGACTATGGCTACACCTTC
-,TRBJ2-2,-,TRBV7-9,CASSLEAYREGPGELFF,TGTGCCAGCAGCTTAGAAGCGTACAGGGAAGGCCCCGGGGAGCTGTTTTTT
TRBD1,TRBJ1-3,-,TRBV7-2,CASSYRDSPGNTIYF,TGTGCCAGCAGCTACCGGGACAGTCCAGGAAACACCATATATTTT
TRBD2,TRBJ2-1,-,TRBV19,CASSIVAGGPNEQFF,TGTGCCAGTAGTATCGTGGCGGGAGGGCCCAATGAGCAGTTCTTC
TRBD2,TRBJ2-7,-,TRBV6-5,CASSLGLAASGEQYF,TGTGCCAGCTCTCTAGGACTAGCGGCCTCCGGCGAGCAGTACTTC
TRBD1,TRBJ2-7,-,TRBV27,CASSLSRDRGYEQYF,TGTGCCAGCAGTTTATCGCGGGACAGGGGATACGAGCAGTACTTC
-,TRBJ2-1,once,TRBV11-2,CASSPLVSISEQFF,TGTGCCAGCAGCCCCTTGGTTAGCATCAGTGAGCAGTTCTTC
-,TRBJ1-1,-,TRBV19,CASTPLLGMNTEAFF,TGTGCCAGTACCCCCTTGTTGGGCATGAACACTGAAGCTTTCTTT
TRBD1,TRBJ1-5,few,TRBV10-3,CAIRPGTGGNQPQHF,TGTGCCATCAGACCTGGGACAGGGGGCAATCAGCCCCAGCATTTT
TRBD1,TRBJ2-1,-,TRBV11-2,CASSPYGRQGAGYNEQFF,TGTGCCAGCAGCCCTTATGGGCGACAGGGGGCGGGGTACAATGAGCAGTTCTTC
TRBD1,TRBJ1-6,-,TRBV28,CASRTGQGRNSPLHF,TGTGCCAGCCGTACCGGACAGGGAAGGAATTCACCCCTCCACTTT
TRBD2,TRBJ2-5,-,TRBV4-2,CASSPRPGGAGETQYF,TGTGCCAGCAGCCCAAGACCGGGGGGGGCTGGGGAGACCCAGTACTTC
TRBD2,TRBJ2-1,-,TRBV10-3,CAISEFSGGTRAKNEQFF,TGTGCCATCAGTGAGTTTTCGGGCGGGACTAGGGCGAAAAATGAGCAGTTCTTC
-,TRBJ2-3,-,TRBV6-5,CASGPTVGTQYF,TGTGCCAGCGGGCCCACTGTAGGTACGCAGTATTTT
TRBD1,TRBJ2-7,few,TRBV4-1,CASSQEPGQASSYEQYF,TGCGCCAGCAGCCAAGAGCCCGGACAGGCCAGCTCCTACGAGCAGTACTTC
-,TRBJ1-2,-,TRBV2,CASNVIGLGYGYTF,TGTGCCAGCAACGTAATCGGGTTAGGTTATGGCTACACCTTC
TRBD2,TRBJ2-1,-,TRBV6-6,CASSLRTSGDNEQFF,TGTGCCAGCAGTCTCCGGACTAGCGGGGACAATGAGCAGTTCTTC
TRBD2,TRBJ2-5,-,TRBV5-1,CASSFWRGAQETQYF,TGCGCCAGCAGCTTTTGGCGGGGGGCCCAAGAGACCCAGTACTTC
-,TRBJ2-5,few,TRBV7-6,CASSLPTTGPETQYF,TGTGCCAGCAGCCTTCCCACGACAGGTCCAGAGACCCAGTACTTC
TRBD1,TRBJ2-7,-,TRBV7-9,CASSTWGQGIRYEQYF,TGTGCCAGCAGCACCTGGGGACAGGGGATTAGGTACGAGCAGTACTTC
-,TRBJ1-1,many,TRBV12-3/TRBV12-4,CASSRNTEAFF,TGTGCCAGCAGCCGGAACACTGAAGCTTTCTTT
-,TRBJ2-7,-,TRBV27,CASSPLEWREATYEQYF,TGTGCCAGCAGTCCCCTAGAGTGGAGGGAAGCTACCTACGAGCAGTACTTC
-,TRBJ2-4,-,TRBV15,CATSSQAPRAKNIQYF,TGTGCCACCAGCAGTCAAGCCCCCCGAGCCAAAAACATTCAGTACTTC
TRBD1,TRBJ1-1,-,TRBV7-9,CASSFRTGGFAEAFF,TGTGCCAGCAGCTTTCGGACAGGGGGGTTCGCTGAAGCTTTCTTT
-,TRBJ2-1,-,TRBV5-4,CASSLGQGAYNEQFF,TGTGCCAGCAGCTTGGGGCAGGGTGCCTACAATGAGCAGTTCTTC
TRBD1,TRBJ2-7,-,TRBV5-6,CASTFARGPLYEQYF,TGTGCCAGCACCTTCGCCAGGGGGCCGCTCTACGAGCAGTACTTC